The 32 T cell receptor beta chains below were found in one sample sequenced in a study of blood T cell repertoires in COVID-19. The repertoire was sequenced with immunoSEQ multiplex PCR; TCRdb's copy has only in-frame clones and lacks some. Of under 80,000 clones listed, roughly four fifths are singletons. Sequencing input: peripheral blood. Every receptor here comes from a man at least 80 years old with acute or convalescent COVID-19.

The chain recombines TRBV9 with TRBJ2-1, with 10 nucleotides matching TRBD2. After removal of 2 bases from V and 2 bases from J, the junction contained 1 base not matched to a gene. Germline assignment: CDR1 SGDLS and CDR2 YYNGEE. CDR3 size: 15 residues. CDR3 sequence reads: CASSVTSGAYNEQFF. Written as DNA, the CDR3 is TGTGCCAGCAGCGTTACTAGCGGGGCCTACAATGAGCAGTTCTTC.

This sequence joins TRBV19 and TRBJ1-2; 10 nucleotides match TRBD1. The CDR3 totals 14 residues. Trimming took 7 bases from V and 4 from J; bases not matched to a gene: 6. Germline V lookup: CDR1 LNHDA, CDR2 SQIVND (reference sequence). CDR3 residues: CASNPTGGIYGYTF. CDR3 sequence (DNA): TGTGCCAGTAACCCGACAGGGGGCATCTATGGCTACACCTTC.

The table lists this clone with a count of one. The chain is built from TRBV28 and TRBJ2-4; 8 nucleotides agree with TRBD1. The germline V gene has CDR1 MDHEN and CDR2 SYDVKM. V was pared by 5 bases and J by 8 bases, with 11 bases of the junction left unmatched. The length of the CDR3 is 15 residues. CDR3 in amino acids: CASSPRTGSGDIQYF. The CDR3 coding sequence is TGTGCCAGCAGTCCGCGGACAGGGTCGGGAGACATTCAGTACTTC.

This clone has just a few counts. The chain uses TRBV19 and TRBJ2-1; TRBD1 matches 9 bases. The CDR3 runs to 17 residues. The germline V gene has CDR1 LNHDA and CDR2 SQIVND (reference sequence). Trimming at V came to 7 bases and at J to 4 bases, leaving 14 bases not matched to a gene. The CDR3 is CASTPLTRTGVYNEQFF. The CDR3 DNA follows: TGTGCCAGTACCCCCTTGACTAGGACAGGGGTTTACAATGAGCAGTTCTTC.

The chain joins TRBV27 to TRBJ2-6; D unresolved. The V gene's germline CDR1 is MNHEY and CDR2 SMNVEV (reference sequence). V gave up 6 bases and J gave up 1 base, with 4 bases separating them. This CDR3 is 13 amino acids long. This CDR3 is CASRRSGANVLTF. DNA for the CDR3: TGTGCCAGCAGGCGATCTGGGGCCAACGTCCTGACTTTC.

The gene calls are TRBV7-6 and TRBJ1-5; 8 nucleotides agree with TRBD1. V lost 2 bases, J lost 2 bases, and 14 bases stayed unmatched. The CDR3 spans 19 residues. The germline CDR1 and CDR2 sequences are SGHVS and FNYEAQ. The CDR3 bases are TGTGCCAGCAGCTTAATTCAGGGGGGACAGGCTTCGGGCAATCAGCCCCAGCATTTT. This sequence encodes CASSLIQGGQASGNQPQHF. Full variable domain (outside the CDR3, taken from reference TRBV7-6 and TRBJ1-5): GAGVSQSPRYKVTKRGQDVALRCDPISGHVSLYWYRQALGQGPEFLTYFNYEAQQDKSGLPNDRFSAERPEGSISTLTIQRTEQRDSAMYRCASSLIQGGQASGNQPQHFGDGTRLSIL.

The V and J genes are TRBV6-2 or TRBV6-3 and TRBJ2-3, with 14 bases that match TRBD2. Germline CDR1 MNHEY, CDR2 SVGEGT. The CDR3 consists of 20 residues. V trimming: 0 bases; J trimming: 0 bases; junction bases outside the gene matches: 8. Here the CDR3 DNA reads TGTGCCAGCAGTTACTCGACTAGCGGGGGGGCCGGATTGAGCACAGATACGCAGTATTTT. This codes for CASSYSTSGGAGLSTDTQYF.

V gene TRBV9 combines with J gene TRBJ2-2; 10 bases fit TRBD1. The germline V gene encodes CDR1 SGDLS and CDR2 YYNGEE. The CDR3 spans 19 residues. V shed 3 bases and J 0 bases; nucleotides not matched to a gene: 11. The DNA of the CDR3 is TGTGCCAGCAGCGGCCGGGGACAGGGGCGACCGGCGAACACCGGGGAGCTGTTTTTT. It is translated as CASSGRGQGRPANTGELFF.

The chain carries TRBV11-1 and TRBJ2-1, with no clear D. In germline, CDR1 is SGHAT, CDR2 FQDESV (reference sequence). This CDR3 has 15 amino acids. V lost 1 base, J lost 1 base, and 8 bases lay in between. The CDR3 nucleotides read TGTGCCAGCAGCTTAGACAGCCAATCCTACAATGAGCAGTTCTTC. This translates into CASSLDSQSYNEQFF.

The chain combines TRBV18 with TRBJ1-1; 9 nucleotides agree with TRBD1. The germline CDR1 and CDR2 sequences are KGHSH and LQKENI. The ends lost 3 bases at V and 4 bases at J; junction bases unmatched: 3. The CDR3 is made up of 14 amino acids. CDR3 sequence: CASSPGQGFTEAFF. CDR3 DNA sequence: TGTGCCAGCTCACCGGGACAGGGCTTCACTGAAGCTTTCTTT.

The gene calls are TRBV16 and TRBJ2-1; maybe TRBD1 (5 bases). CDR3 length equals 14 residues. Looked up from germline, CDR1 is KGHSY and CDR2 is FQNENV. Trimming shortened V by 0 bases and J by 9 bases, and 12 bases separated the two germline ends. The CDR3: CASSQSFQGAEQFF. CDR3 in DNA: TGTGCCAGCAGCCAATCTTTCCAGGGCGCTGAGCAGTTCTTC.

DNA of the CDR3: TGTGCCAGCAGCGTGAGGGACTTCCAAGAGACCCAGTACTTC. This encodes CASSVRDFQETQYF. The rearrangement links TRBV9 to TRBJ2-5; D perhaps matches TRBD2 (6 bases). Germline CDR1 SGDLS, CDR2 YYNGEE. V was shortened by 2 bases and J by 1 base, with 9 bases between the two germline ends. CDR3 length equals 14 residues.

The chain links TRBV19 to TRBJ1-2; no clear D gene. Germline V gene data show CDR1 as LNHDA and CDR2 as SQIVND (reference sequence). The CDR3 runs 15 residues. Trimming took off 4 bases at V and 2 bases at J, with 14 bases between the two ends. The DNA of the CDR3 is TGTGCCAGTAGTACAGTGGGCGCAGAGAACTATGGCTACACCTTC. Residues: CASSTVGAENYGYTF.

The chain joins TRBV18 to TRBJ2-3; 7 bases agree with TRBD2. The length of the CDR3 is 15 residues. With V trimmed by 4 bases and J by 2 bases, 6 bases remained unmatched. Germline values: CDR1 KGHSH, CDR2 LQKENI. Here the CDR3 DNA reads TGTGCCAGCTCACGGGGGGGTCTGAACACAGATACGCAGTATTTT. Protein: CASSRGGLNTDTQYF.

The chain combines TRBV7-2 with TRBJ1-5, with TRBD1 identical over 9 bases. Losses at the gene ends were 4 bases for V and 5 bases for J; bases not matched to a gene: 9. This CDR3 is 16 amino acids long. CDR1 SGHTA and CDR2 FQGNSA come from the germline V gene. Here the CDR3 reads CASSYKTGQGYQPQHF. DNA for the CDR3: TGTGCCAGCAGCTACAAAACGGGACAGGGATATCAGCCCCAGCATTTT.

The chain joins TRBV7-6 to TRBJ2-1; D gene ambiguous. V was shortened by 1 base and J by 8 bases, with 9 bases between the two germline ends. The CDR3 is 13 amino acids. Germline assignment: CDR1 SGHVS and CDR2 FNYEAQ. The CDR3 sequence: CASSLVESHEQFF. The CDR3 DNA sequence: TGTGCCAGCAGCTTAGTTGAGTCCCATGAGCAGTTCTTC.

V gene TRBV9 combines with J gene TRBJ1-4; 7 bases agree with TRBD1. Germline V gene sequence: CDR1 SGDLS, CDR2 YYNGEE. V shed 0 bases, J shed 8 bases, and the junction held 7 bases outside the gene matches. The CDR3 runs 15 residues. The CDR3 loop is CASSVGYRGGEKLFF. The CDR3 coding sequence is TGTGCCAGCAGCGTAGGCTACAGGGGAGGCGAAAAACTGTTTTTT.

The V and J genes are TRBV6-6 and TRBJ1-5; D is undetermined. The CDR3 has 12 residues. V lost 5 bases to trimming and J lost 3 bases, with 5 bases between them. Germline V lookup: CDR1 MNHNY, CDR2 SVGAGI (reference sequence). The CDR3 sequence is CASSTDNQPQHF. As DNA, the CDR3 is TGTGCCAGCAGTACTGACAATCAGCCCCAGCATTTT.

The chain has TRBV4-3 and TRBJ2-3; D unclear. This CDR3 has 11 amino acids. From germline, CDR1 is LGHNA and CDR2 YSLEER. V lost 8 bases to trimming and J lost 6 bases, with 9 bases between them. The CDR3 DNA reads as TGCGCCAGCTCCAACGGGGATACGCAGTATTTT. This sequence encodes CASSNGDTQYF.

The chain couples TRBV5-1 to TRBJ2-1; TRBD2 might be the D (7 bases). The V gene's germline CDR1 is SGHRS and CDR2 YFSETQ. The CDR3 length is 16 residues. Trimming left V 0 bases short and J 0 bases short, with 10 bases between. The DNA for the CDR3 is TGCGCCAGCAGCTTGGGGGAGGGGGTCTCCTACAATGAGCAGTTCTTC. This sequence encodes CASSLGEGVSYNEQFF.

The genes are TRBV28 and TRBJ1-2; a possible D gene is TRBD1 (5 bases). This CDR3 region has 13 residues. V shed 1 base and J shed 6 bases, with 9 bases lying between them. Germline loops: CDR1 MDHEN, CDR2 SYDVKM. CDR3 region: CASSLFLRDGYTF. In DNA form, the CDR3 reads TGTGCCAGCAGTTTATTCCTCAGGGATGGCTACACCTTC.

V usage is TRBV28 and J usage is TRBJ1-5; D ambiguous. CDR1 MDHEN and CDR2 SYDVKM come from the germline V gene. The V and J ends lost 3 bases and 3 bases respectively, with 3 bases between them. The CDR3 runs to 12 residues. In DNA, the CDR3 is TGTGCCAGCAGTTTCGTCAATCAGCCCCAGCATTTT. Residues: CASSFVNQPQHF.

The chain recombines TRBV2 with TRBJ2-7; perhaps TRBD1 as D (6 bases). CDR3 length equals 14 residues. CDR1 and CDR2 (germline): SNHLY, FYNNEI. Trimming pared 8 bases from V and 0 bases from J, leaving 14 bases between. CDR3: CASARRQVSYEQYF. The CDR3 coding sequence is TGTGCCAGCGCACGAAGACAGGTCTCCTACGAGCAGTACTTC. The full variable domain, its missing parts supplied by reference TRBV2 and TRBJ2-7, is EPEVTQTPSHQVTQMGQEVILRCVPISNHLYFYWYRQILGQKVEFLVSFYNNEISEKSEIFDDQFSVERPDGSNFTLKIRSTKLEDSAMYFCASARRQVSYEQYFGPGTRLTVT.

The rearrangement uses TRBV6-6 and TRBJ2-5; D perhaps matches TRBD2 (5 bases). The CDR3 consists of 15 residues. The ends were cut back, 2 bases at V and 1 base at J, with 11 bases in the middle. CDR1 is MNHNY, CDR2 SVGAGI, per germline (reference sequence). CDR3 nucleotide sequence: TGTGCCAGCAGTTACCCCCGAGCGGCCCAAGAGACCCAGTACTTC. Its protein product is CASSYPRAAQETQYF.

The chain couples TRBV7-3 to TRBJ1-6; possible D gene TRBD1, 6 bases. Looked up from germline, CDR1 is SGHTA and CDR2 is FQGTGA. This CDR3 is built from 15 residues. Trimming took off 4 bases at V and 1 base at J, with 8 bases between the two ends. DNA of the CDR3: TGTGCCAGCAGCTCCAGGGGATCCTATAATTCACCCCTCCACTTT. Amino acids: CASSSRGSYNSPLHF.

The CDR3 loop reads CSVEEVRDSGSTTKGTQETQYF. CDR3 bases: TGCAGCGTTGAAGAGGTTAGGGATAGCGGGTCGACGACCAAGGGGACACAAGAGACCCAGTACTTC. The chain has TRBV29-1 and TRBJ2-5; the D gene is possibly TRBD2 (7 bases). CDR1 is SQVTM, CDR2 ANQGSEA, per germline. This CDR3 spans 22 amino acids. V was pared by 0 bases and J by 2 bases, with 34 bases between.

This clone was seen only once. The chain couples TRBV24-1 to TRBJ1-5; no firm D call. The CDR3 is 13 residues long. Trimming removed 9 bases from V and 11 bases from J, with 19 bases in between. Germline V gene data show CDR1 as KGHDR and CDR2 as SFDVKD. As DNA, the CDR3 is TGTGCCACCCGCCAGACCGGGAGCGTCACCCAGCATTTT. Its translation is CATRQTGSVTQHF.

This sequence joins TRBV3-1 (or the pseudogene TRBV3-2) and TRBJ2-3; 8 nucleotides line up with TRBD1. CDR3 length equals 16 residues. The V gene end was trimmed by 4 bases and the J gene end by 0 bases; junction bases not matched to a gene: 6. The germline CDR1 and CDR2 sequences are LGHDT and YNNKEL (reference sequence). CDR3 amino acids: CASSLRQGTSTDTQYF. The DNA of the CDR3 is TGTGCCAGCAGCCTAAGACAGGGGACTAGCACAGATACGCAGTATTTT.

In DNA, the CDR3 is TGTGCCAGCACTCGAACCGGACAGAACTCCTACGAGCAGTACTTC. Protein: CASTRTGQNSYEQYF. The chain has TRBV6-5 and TRBJ2-7, with D possibly matching TRBD1 (6 bases). Trimming took 7 bases from V and 0 from J, leaving 16 bases between them. The CDR3 is made up of 15 amino acids. Germline CDR1 MNHEY, CDR2 SVGAGI.

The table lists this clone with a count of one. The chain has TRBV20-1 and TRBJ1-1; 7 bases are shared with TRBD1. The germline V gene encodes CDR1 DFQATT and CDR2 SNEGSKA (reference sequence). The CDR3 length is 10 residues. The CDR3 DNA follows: TGCAGGGTTTACAGGGGAGAAGCTTTCTTT. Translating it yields CRVYRGEAFF.

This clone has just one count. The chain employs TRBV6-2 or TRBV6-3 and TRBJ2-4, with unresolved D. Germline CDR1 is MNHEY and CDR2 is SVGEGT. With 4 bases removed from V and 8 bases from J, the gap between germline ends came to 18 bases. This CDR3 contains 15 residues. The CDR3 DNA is TGTGCCAGCAGTTCCCAAGGAGAGGTCGGTGACATTCAGTACTTC. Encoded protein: CASSSQGEVGDIQYF.

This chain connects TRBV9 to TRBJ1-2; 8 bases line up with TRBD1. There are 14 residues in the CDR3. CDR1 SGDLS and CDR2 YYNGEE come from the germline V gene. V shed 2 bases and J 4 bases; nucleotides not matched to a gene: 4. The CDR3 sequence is CASSVTGGPYGYTF. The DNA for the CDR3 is TGTGCCAGCAGCGTTACAGGGGGACCCTATGGCTACACCTTC.